This TCR beta chain was documented in a study of Ad26.COV2.S vaccination and SARS-CoV-2 variants (dated by TCRdb to about 2021). At the level of the whole study: Donors in the vaccine arm were drawn from COV1001, a multicentre, randomized, double-blind, placebo-controlled phase I-IIa trial testing Ad26.COV2.S in healthy adults. Ad26.COV2.S was given intramuscularly at 5x10^10 or 1x10^11 viral particles, as a single shot or as two shots 56 days apart. TCRbeta repertoire sequencing served as the tool for gauging how specific and how broad the SARS-CoV-2-reactive T cell receptors were following Ad26.COV2.S vaccination. A total of 32 samples were included in the TCR-sequenced set, comprising 19 Ad26.COV2.S vaccine recipients, 5 placebo recipients and 8 SARS-CoV-2 convalescent individuals. Trial participants were randomized into five groups of five, in which low-dose or high-dose Ad26.COV2.S was given once or twice, or placebo was given on both occasions. Investigators did not know the trial group allocation while performing experiments and assessing outcomes.

The immunoSEQ Assay was used to sequence TCRbeta CDR3 regions. After extraction, genomic DNA underwent amplification by bias-controlled multiplex PCR, followed by high-throughput sequencing. As for how the authors treated the data: To quantify the absolute abundance of each unique TCRbeta CDR3 region, sequences were collapsed and filtered. T cell fraction was estimated by normalizing TCRbeta template counts to usable DNA, which was measured by amplifying reference genes present in all nucleated cells. Repertoire TCRs were annotated as SARS-CoV-2-specific by exact matching of V gene, CDR3 amino acid sequence and J gene to a known reactive TCR set. The reference SARS-CoV-2 TCR set came from MIRA and was filtered for enrichment in COVID-19-positive ImmuneCODE repertoires, removing public or cross-reactive TCRs. Drawing on the MIRA antigens, annotated TCRs were analysed further at the level of specific ORF or position within ORF. Breadth was defined as annotated unique rearrangements over total unique productive rearrangements; depth was the summed frequency of those rearrangements. Group comparisons of TCR breadth used two-sided Wilcoxon rank-sum tests. The table was pulled from immuneACCESS by TCRdb, which kept in-frame rearrangements only. Such tables lose some clones; where checked, under half of the loss comes from unresolved V genes, and the rest has no known cause. The V and J calls and clone size are taken from that table; D and trimming were inferred from the DNA. Recorded for this sample are about 350,000 clones; approximately 90% of them occurred a single time. Together, the top ten hold 6.4% of the sample.

Concerning this clone itself: No antigen is known for it. Nothing much larger sits one base from this clone, and base qualities are not available.

The treatment or condition label, as the study defines it: 15 to 20 received Ad26.COV2.S at low or high dose, single or two shots; 5 received placebo; per-sample allocation not given. For vaccine and placebo recipients, repertoires were sequenced using samples collected on day 63 after the first injection. Cohort 1b enrolled about two dozen adults aged 18-55 years at a single site in Boston, USA, between 29 July and 7 August 2020. Ad26.COV2.S was a replication-incompetent adenovirus type 26 vector that expressed a prefusion-stabilized SARS-CoV-2 spike protein derived from the original Wuhan strain. Overall study results and their limits: After vaccination, spike-specific CD8+ and CD4+ T cell responses were reported to show substantial breadth. The study was not powered for comparison of responses between vaccine doses or regimens. The authors noted that the TCR breadth and depth analyses may have underestimated total T cell responses. Higher spike-specific TCR breadth was observed in Ad26.COV2.S recipients than in placebo recipients (P = 0.0014). Vaccine and placebo recipients had similar non-spike TCR breadth, a finding consistent with the vaccine containing only spike.

This sequence originates from a person between 18 and 59 years old who received the Ad26.COV2.S COVID-19 vaccine or a placebo. The material was peripheral blood, obtained in a trial of Ad26.COV2.S vaccine versus placebo.

At the DNA level, the sequence is TGCAGCGTTGAAGCCCCGACAGGGGGCGCGTTGATGAACACTGAAGCTTTCTTT. This translates into CSVEAPTGGALMNTEAFF. The chain is made from TRBV29-1 and TRBJ1-1; a stretch of 10 junction bases matches TRBD1. Sequences SQVTM (CDR1) and ANQGSEA (CDR2) are obtained from the germline V gene. Taken from cysteine to phenylalanine, the CDR3 has 18 residues. The read is trimmed to its CDR3 DNA, 54 bases read in frame from base 1. V ends up 1 base short and J 0 bases short, with an unmatched junction base count of 11.